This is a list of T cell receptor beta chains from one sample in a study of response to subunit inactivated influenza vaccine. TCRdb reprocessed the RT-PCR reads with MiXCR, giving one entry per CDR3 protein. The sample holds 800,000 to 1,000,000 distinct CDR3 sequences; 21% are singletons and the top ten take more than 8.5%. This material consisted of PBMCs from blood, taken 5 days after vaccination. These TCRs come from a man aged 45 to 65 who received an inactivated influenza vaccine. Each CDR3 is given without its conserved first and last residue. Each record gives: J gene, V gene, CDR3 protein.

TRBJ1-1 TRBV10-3 AIKGQNTEAF
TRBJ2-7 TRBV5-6 ASSSGGEYEQY
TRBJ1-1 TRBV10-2 ASSGRSNTEAF
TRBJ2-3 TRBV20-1 SASSVSRTDTQY
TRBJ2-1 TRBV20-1 SARDFYNEQF
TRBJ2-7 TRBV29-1 SVGDAYEQY
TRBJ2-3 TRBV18 ASSPLTSGSRADTQY
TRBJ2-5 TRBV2 ASSEASSRETQY
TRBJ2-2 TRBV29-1 SVREVAGVTGELF
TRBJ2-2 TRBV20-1 SAREHRRTGELF
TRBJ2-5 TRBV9 ASSLRTGGMRETQY
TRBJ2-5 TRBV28 ASSFSLAGNQETQY
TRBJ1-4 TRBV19 ASTRQGMAEKLF
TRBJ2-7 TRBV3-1 ASSQATSGHGTYEQY
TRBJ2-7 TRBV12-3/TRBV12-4 ASSLKAGGAYEQY
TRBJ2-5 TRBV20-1 SARLGAQETQY
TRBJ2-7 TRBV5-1 ASSSGTSGYSYEQY
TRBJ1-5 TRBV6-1 ASSPNPDRISNQPQH
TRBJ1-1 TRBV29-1 SVPTQTGLAF
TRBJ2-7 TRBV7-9 ASSRDRDSNYEQY
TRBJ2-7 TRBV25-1 ASRPTTGLGYEQY
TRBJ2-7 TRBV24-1 ATSDPHGRGGYEQY
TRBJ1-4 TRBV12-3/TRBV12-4 ASSRQASEKLF
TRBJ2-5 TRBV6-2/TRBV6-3 ASSQQAAGTQY
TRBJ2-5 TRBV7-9 ASSVGTSSQETQY
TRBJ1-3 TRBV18 ASSDINSGNTIY
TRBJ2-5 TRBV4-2 ASSQDWGQGKTQY